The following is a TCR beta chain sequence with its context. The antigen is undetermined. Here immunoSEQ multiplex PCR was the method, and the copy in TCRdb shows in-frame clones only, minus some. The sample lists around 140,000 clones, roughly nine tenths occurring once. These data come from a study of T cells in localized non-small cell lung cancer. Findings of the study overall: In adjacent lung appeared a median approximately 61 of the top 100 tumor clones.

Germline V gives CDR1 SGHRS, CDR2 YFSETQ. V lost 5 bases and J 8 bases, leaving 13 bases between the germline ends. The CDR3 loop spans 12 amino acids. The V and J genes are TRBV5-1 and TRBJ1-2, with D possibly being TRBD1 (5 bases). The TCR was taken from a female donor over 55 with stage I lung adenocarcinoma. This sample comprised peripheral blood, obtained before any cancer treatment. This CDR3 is CASREGNGGYTF. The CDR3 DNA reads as TGCGCCAGCAGGGAGGGGAATGGCGGCTACACCTTC.